This T cell receptor (beta chain) was captured by sequencing in a study of cytomegalovirus exposure and HLA in healthy donors. At the level of the study: Drawn from HLA-typed donors, about 82 million unique TCRs were held in an early data release. Overall study results and limits: Later analysis showed most CMV-associated TCR beta chains appearing HLA-restricted. Altogether, more than 150 TCR beta chains were recorded as cytomegalovirus-associated. Later work associated roughly 17,000 TCR beta sequences with HLA alleles at 0.05 false discovery rate.

The PCR made use of 60 Vbeta and 13 Jbeta primers. Produced via immunoSEQ multiplex PCR; TCRdb's table is partial and in-frame only. The table shows 210,000 or so clones, with around four fifths occurring only once. Note on this clone: Its antigen is unknown.

Sequencing used PBMCs. The sequence was collected from a woman in her fifties or sixties in good health and CMV-seropositive.

The CDR3 nucleotides are TGTGCCAGCACCCGGACCGGGGGTGTGGGCTACGAGCAGTACTTC. Protein sequence: CASTRTGGVGYEQYF. The V and J genes are TRBV6-1 and TRBJ2-7, with D perhaps matching TRBD2 (6 bases). This CDR3 is built from 15 residues. Trimming shortened V by 7 bases and J by 3 bases, and 19 bases separated the two germline ends. Germline-derived CDR1 and CDR2 are MNHNS and SASEGT.